The 31 T cell receptor beta chains listed next were all sequenced from one sample in a study of blood T cell repertoires in COVID-19. TCRdb's table, derived via immunoSEQ multiplex PCR, lists solely in-frame clones and lacks some. The sample has fewer than 150,000 clones, over 75% seen once. What was sequenced was peripheral blood. These TCRs come from a man aged 50 to 59 with acute or convalescent COVID-19.

This clone has a handful of counts. The chain links TRBV7-3 to TRBJ2-3; TRBD2 agrees at 8 bases. Germline V lookup: CDR1 SGHTA, CDR2 FQGTGA. Trimming took 5 bases from V and 6 from J; bases not matched to a gene: 13. The CDR3 spans 16 residues. In nucleotides, the CDR3 is TGTGCCAGCAGCCCTGGGGCTAGCGGGTCTGGGGATACGCAGTATTTT. Protein: CASSPGASGSGDTQYF.

The rearrangement uses TRBV5-4 and TRBJ1-6; 8 bases are a match to TRBD1. Germline V gene sequence: CDR1 SGHNT, CDR2 YYREEE (reference sequence). With 4 bases clipped from V and 0 bases from J, the junction kept 6 bases outside the gene matches. The CDR3 covers 17 residues. The CDR3, as DNA: TGTGCCAGCAGCGAGGGACAGGAAAGCTCCTATAATTCACCCCTCCACTTT. The encoded protein is CASSEGQESSYNSPLHF. Full variable domain (outside the CDR3, taken from reference TRBV5-4 and TRBJ1-6): ETGVTQSPTHLIKTRGQQVTLRCSSQSGHNTVSWYQQALGQGPQFIFQYYREEENGRGNFPPRFSGLQFPNYSSELNVNALELDDSALYLCASSEGQESSYNSPLHFGNGTRLTVT.

DNA for the CDR3: TGTGCCAGCAGTGACCCCACAGGAGCCACTGAAGCTTTCTTT. It translates to CASSDPTGATEAFF. The V and J genes are TRBV2 and TRBJ1-1, with a weak D call TRBD1 (5 bases). Trimming left V 3 bases short and J 4 bases short, with 12 bases between. This CDR3 has 14 residues. Germline CDR1 is SNHLY and CDR2 is FYNNEI. Based on the CDR3 plus reference TRBV2 and TRBJ1-1, the full variable domain is EPEVTQTPSHQVTQMGQEVILRCVPISNHLYFYWYRQILGQKVEFLVSFYNNEISEKSEIFDDQFSVERPDGSNFTLKIRSTKLEDSAMYFCASSDPTGATEAFFGQGTRLTVV.

This chain uses TRBV27 with TRBJ1-2, with D possibly matching TRBD1 (6 bases). The V end was cut by 5 bases, the J end by 0 bases, with 10 bases between. This CDR3 is 14 amino acids long. The germline CDR1 and CDR2 sequences are MNHEY and SMNVEV (reference sequence). CDR3 amino acids: CASSPTGTNYGYTF. DNA of the CDR3: TGTGCCAGCAGTCCCACAGGGACTAACTATGGCTACACCTTC.

The rearrangement uses TRBV27 and TRBJ1-5; 11 positions agree with TRBD1. Trimming cost V 5 bases and J 6 bases; bases outside gene matches: 3. CDR1 MNHEY and CDR2 SMNVEV come from the germline V gene (reference sequence). This CDR3 comprises 14 residues. Written as DNA, the CDR3 is TGTGCCAGCAGTGGACAGGGGGCAATTCAGCCCCAGCATTTT. This encodes CASSGQGAIQPQHF.

V gene TRBV6-6 combines with J gene TRBJ2-3, with D possibly matching TRBD2 (5 bases). The ends were cut back, 7 bases at V and 6 bases at J, with 20 bases in the middle. Germline CDR1 reads MNHNY; CDR2 reads SVGAGI (reference sequence). The CDR3 is 15 amino acids. The CDR3 nucleotides read TGTGCCAGCATGAGGGAAAATAACGCGTGGGATACGCAGTATTTT. Its translation is CASMRENNAWDTQYF.

This chain uses TRBV19 with TRBJ1-5; D is possibly TRBD1 (5 bases). The CDR3 consists of 16 residues. Germline-derived CDR1 and CDR2 are LNHDA and SQIVND (reference sequence). V dropped 5 bases and J dropped 2 bases, with 16 bases sitting between them. CDR3 loop: CASSSTRVDGNQPQHF. The CDR3 coding sequence is TGTGCCAGTAGTTCAACCAGGGTTGATGGCAATCAGCCCCAGCATTTT.

The chain couples TRBV19 to TRBJ1-5; possible D gene TRBD1, 6 bases. This CDR3 has 16 residues. Germline CDR1 LNHDA, CDR2 SQIVND (reference sequence). The V gene lost 7 bases and the J gene lost 3 bases, with 19 bases spanning the gap. The CDR3 is CASTPGWTVSNQPQHF. CDR3 in DNA: TGTGCCAGTACCCCAGGGTGGACAGTATCCAATCAGCCCCAGCATTTT.

The chain joins TRBV28 to TRBJ2-1; possible D gene TRBD1, 5 bases. Trimming took 8 bases from V and 8 from J, leaving 19 bases between them. CDR1 is MDHEN, CDR2 SYDVKM, per germline. This CDR3 is 14 amino acids long. For the CDR3, the DNA is TGTGCCAGCGCACCCATCGACCCCAGGGATGAGCAGTTCTTC. It codes for CASAPIDPRDEQFF.

The rearrangement links TRBV28 to TRBJ2-1; 9 bases match TRBD1. The CDR3 contains 15 residues. The junction had 8 bases not matched to a gene; V was cut back by 2 bases and J by 9 bases. Per germline, CDR1 MDHEN and CDR2 SYDVKM. Here the CDR3 reads CASSLNRGRTSEQFF. DNA of the CDR3: TGTGCCAGCAGTTTAAACAGGGGGCGAACGAGTGAGCAGTTCTTC.

The rearrangement links TRBV5-5 to TRBJ1-6, with 8 positions matching TRBD1. The CDR3 runs 14 residues. The V gene's germline CDR1 is SGHKS and CDR2 YYEKEE (reference sequence). Trimming at V came to 2 bases and at J to 7 bases, leaving 2 bases not matched to a gene. CDR3 loop: CASSFTGGNSPLHF. CDR3 sequence (DNA): TGTGCCAGCAGCTTTACAGGGGGGAATTCACCCCTCCACTTT.

The chain has TRBV7-9 and TRBJ1-6; 10 bases are shared with TRBD1. Unmatched junction bases numbered 9, after V lost 5 bases and J lost 8 bases. The CDR3 is made up of 16 amino acids. The germline CDR1 and CDR2 sequences are SEHNR and FQNEAQ (reference sequence). Written as DNA, the CDR3 is TGTGCCAGCAGCCCCACGGGACAGGGGAATTATTCACCCCTCCACTTT. As protein: CASSPTGQGNYSPLHF.

This chain connects TRBV9 to TRBJ2-7; D perhaps matches TRBD1 (6 bases). The CDR3 spans 14 residues. V lost 4 bases and J 2 bases, leaving 13 bases between the germline ends. Looked up from germline, CDR1 is SGDLS and CDR2 is YYNGEE. The CDR3 region has the DNA TGTGCCAGCAGCCCCAGACAGGCAGCCTACGAGCAGTACTTC. Translation: CASSPRQAAYEQYF.

The V and J genes are TRBV3-1 (or the pseudogene TRBV3-2) and TRBJ1-2; TRBD1 aligns across 7 bases. The J segment lost 7 bases and the V segment lost 2 bases, leaving 4 bases of the junction unmatched. The germline V gene has CDR1 LGHDT and CDR2 YNNKEL (reference sequence). This CDR3 has 13 amino acids. The CDR3 spells CASSQRQGSGYTF. The DNA of the CDR3 is TGTGCCAGCAGCCAAAGACAGGGAAGTGGCTACACCTTC.

The chain uses TRBV4-1 and TRBJ2-2, with 10 bases matching TRBD1. CDR3 length equals 16 residues. Per the germline V gene, CDR1 is MGHRA and CDR2 is YSYEKL. With 3 bases clipped from V and 10 bases from J, the junction kept 11 bases outside the gene matches. CDR3 region: CASSHRDRGSFAELFF. The CDR3 DNA follows: TGCGCCAGCAGCCACAGGGACAGGGGATCGTTCGCGGAGCTGTTTTTT.

V gene TRBV9 combines with J gene TRBJ2-1; TRBD2 agrees at 10 bases. Germline assignment: CDR1 SGDLS and CDR2 YYNGEE. V shed 0 bases and J 3 bases; nucleotides not matched to a gene: 3. The CDR3 covers 16 residues. CDR3 region: CASSVGTSGDYNEQFF. The CDR3 nucleotides are TGTGCCAGCAGCGTAGGGACTAGCGGAGACTACAATGAGCAGTTCTTC.

V gene TRBV18 combines with J gene TRBJ1-2, with 8 positions matching TRBD1. The V segment lost 2 bases and the J segment 4 bases; nucleotides outside the gene matches: 3. This CDR3 contains 14 residues. The germline CDR1 and CDR2 sequences are KGHSH and LQKENI. The CDR3 coding sequence is TGTGCCAGCTCACCAGACAGGGGCCTCTATGGCTACACCTTC. Protein: CASSPDRGLYGYTF.

This chain joins TRBV7-6 and TRBJ1-6; D gene uncertain. Between the trimmed V and J ends, which lost 4 bases and 6 bases, there was a span of 7 bases. Germline CDR1 reads SGHVS; CDR2 reads FNYEAQ. This CDR3 contains 13 residues. This CDR3 reads CASSSDFNSPLHF. The DNA for the CDR3 is TGTGCCAGCAGCTCGGACTTTAATTCACCCCTCCACTTT.

On this clone itself: Other DNA sequences in this specimen translate into the identical CDR3. This chain connects TRBV11-2 to TRBJ2-3, with 7 bases lining up with TRBD1. The CDR3 sequence is 15 residues long. Losses at the gene ends were 0 bases for V and 1 base for J; bases not matched to a gene: 1. CDR1 and CDR2 from the germline V gene are SGHAT and FQNNGV. CDR3 coding DNA: TGTGCCAGCAGCTTAGATCAGGGGGGCACAGATACGCAGTATTTT. Translation: CASSLDQGGTDTQYF.

J is TRBJ1-3 and V is TRBV11-2; the D gene is possibly TRBD1 (5 bases). The CDR3 length is 17 residues. V lost 5 bases and J lost 0, with 17 bases in between. Germline CDR1 SGHAT, CDR2 FQNNGV. In DNA, the CDR3 is TGTGCCAGCAGCCCCCCCGGACGGGGGTTCTCTGGAAACACCATATATTTT. Translating gives CASSPPGRGFSGNTIYF.

This clone was picked up one time. The chain joins TRBV9 to TRBJ1-1, with no clear D. The CDR3 runs 13 residues. Per the germline V gene, CDR1 is SGDLS and CDR2 is YYNGEE. Trimming took off 0 bases at V and 1 base at J, with 4 bases between the two ends. CDR3: CASSVAGNTEAFF. In DNA form, the CDR3 reads TGTGCCAGCAGCGTAGCAGGGAACACTGAAGCTTTCTTT.

This clone was found once. The chain uses TRBV29-1 and TRBJ1-2, with 11 bases that match TRBD1. This CDR3 comprises 13 residues. The V gene's germline CDR1 is SQVTM and CDR2 ANQGSEA. The V gene end was trimmed by 5 bases and the J gene end by 5 bases; junction bases not matched to a gene: 4. The CDR3 is CSVSDRGLYGYTF. Here the CDR3 DNA reads TGCAGCGTTTCGGACAGGGGGCTTTATGGCTACACCTTC.

The gene calls are TRBV11-1 and TRBJ2-7; weak D call: TRBD2 (6 bases). Between the trimmed V and J ends, which lost 0 bases and 5 bases, there was a span of 11 bases. The CDR3 totals 14 residues. Germline V gene lookup returns CDR1 SGHAT and CDR2 FQDESV (reference sequence). The CDR3 spells CASSLAGGIDEQYF. CDR3 DNA: TGTGCCAGCAGCTTAGCGGGAGGCATCGACGAGCAGTACTTC.

This clone has a handful of counts. This chain links TRBV5-5 with TRBJ2-7; 8 bases agree with TRBD1. The trim removed 4 bases at V and 5 bases at J, leaving 11 bases unmatched. The germline gives CDR1 SGHKS, CDR2 YYEKEE (reference sequence). This CDR3 has 15 amino acids. In DNA form, the CDR3 reads TGTGCCAGCAGCCTCAGTAGCAGGGGGCTCAACGAGCAGTACTTC. Its protein is CASSLSSRGLNEQYF.

The chain joins TRBV28 to TRBJ2-5; TRBD2 aligns across 7 bases. The V gene's germline CDR1 is MDHEN and CDR2 SYDVKM. The CDR3 loop spans 15 amino acids. After removal of 5 bases from V and 7 bases from J, the junction contained 13 bases not matched to a gene. CDR3 sequence reads: CASSLRDYQIGTQYF. The CDR3 nucleotides read TGTGCCAGCAGTCTTAGGGACTACCAAATAGGGACCCAGTACTTC.

Note on this clone: Mismatch with germline at one junction end may stem from a read error. The chain is built from TRBV6-5 and TRBJ2-7; D possibly corresponds to TRBD2 (5 bases). The CDR3 consists of 14 residues. Germline loops: CDR1 MNHEY, CDR2 SVGAGI. Here the CDR3 reads CASSYSQEDYEQHF. CDR3 sequence (DNA): TGTGCCAGCAGTTACTCCCAGGAAGACTACGAGCAGCACTTC.

The J gene is TRBJ1-1, the V gene TRBV5-1; D is uncertain. Per the germline V gene, CDR1 is SGHRS and CDR2 is YFSETQ. The CDR3 loop spans 15 amino acids. Trimming took off 0 bases at V and 4 bases at J, with 13 bases between the two ends. CDR3 region: CASSLGEGRGTEAFF. CDR3 nucleotides: TGCGCCAGCAGCTTGGGCGAGGGCCGTGGCACTGAAGCTTTCTTT.

This clone has only a few counts. The genes are TRBV29-1 and TRBJ2-7, with 7 positions matching TRBD1. The V segment lost 7 bases and the J segment 3 bases; nucleotides outside the gene matches: 9. From germline, CDR1 is SQVTM and CDR2 ANQGSEA. This CDR3 region has 13 residues. CDR3 nucleotide sequence: TGCAGCGCTACCGGGACAGCCAACTACGAGCAGTACTTC. Protein product: CSATGTANYEQYF.

The V gene is TRBV30, the J gene TRBJ1-6; D is uncertain. Germline V lookup: CDR1 GTSNPN, CDR2 SVGIG (reference sequence). Trimming took off 2 bases at V and 9 bases at J, with 11 bases between the two ends. The CDR3 is 13 residues long. The CDR3 bases are TGTGCCTGGAGTTTAGCGGACGTTTCACCCCTCCACTTT. Translation gives CAWSLADVSPLHF. Filled out from reference TRBV30 and TRBJ1-6, the complete variable domain reads SQTIHQWPATLVQPVGSPLSLECTVEGTSNPNLYWYRQAAGRGLQLLFYSVGIGQISSEVPQNLSASRPQDRQFILSSKKLLLSDSGFYLCAWSLADVSPLHFGNGTRLTVT.

V is TRBV10-1 and J is TRBJ2-7, with a tentative D call TRBD1 (6 bases). The germline gives CDR1 WNHNN, CDR2 SYGVQD (reference sequence). The length of the CDR3 is 14 residues. Trimming cost V 2 bases and J 1 base, with 9 bases left between them. The CDR3 region is CASSEGDMSYEQYF. The CDR3 DNA reads TGCGCCAGCAGTGAGGGGGACATGTCCTACGAGCAGTACTTC.

V and J are TRBV2 and TRBJ1-1, with TRBD1 as a possible D gene (6 bases). Germline V gene sequence: CDR1 SNHLY, CDR2 FYNNEI. This CDR3 is 13 amino acids long. The V gene lost 4 bases and the J gene lost 3 bases, with 9 bases spanning the gap. CDR3 bases: TGTGCCAGCAGTGGAAACAGGGACACTGAAGCTTTCTTT. Its protein product is CASSGNRDTEAFF.